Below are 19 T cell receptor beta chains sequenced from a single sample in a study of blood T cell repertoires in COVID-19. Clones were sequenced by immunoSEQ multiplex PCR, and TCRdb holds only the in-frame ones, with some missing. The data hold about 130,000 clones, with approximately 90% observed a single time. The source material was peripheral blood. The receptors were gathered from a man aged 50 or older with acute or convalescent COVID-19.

CDR3 protein: CASSQRTGDLFYEQFF. CDR3 sequence (DNA): TGCGCCAGCAGCCAGAGGACAGGGGACCTTTTCTATGAGCAGTTCTTC. V is TRBV4-1 and J is TRBJ2-1; 9 nucleotides match TRBD1. Looked up from germline, CDR1 is MGHRA and CDR2 is YSYEKL. This CDR3 comprises 16 residues. V lost 3 bases and J lost 8; bases outside the gene matches: 11.

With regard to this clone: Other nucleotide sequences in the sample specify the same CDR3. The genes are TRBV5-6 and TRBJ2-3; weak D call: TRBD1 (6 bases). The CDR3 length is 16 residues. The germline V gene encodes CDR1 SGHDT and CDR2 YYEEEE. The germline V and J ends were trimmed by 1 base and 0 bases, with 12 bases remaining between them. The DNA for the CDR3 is TGTGCCAGCAGCTTGTGGGGGCAGGGAAGCACAGATACGCAGTATTTT. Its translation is CASSLWGQGSTDTQYF.

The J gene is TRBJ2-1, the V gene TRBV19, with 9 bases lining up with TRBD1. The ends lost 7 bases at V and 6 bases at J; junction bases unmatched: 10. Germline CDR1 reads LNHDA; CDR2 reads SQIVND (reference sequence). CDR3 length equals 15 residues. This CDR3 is CASTWDRESSNEQFF. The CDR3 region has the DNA TGTGCCAGTACCTGGGACAGGGAGTCTTCCAATGAGCAGTTCTTC. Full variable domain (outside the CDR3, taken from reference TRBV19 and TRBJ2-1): DGGITQSPKYLFRKEGQNVTLSCEQNLNHDAMYWYRQDPGQGLRLIYYSQIVNDFQKGDIAEGYSVSREKKESFPLTVTSAQKNPTAFYLCASTWDRESSNEQFFGPGTRLTVL.

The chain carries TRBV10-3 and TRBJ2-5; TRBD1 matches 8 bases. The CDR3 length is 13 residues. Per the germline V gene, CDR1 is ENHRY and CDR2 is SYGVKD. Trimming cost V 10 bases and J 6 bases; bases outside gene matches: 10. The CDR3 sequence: CANGQGPAKTQYF. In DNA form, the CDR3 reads TGTGCCAACGGACAGGGACCCGCAAAGACCCAGTACTTC.

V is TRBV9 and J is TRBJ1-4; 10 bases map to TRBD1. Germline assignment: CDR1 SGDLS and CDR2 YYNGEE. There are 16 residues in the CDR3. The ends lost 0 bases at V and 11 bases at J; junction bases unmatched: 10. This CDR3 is CASSVGLGTGDGKLFF. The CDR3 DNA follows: TGTGCCAGCAGCGTAGGGTTGGGGACAGGGGATGGGAAACTGTTTTTT.

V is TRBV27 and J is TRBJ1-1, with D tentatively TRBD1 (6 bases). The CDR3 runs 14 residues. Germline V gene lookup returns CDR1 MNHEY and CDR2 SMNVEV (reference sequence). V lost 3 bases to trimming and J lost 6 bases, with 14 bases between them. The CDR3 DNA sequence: TGTGCCAGCAGTTTCTGGGGGCGGAGACCTGAAGCTTTCTTT. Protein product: CASSFWGRRPEAFF.

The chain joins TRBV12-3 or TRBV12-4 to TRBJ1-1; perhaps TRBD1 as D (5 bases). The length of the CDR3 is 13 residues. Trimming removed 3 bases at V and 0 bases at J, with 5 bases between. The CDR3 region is CASSFRVNTEAFF. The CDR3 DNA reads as TGTGCCAGCAGTTTCAGGGTGAACACTGAAGCTTTCTTT.

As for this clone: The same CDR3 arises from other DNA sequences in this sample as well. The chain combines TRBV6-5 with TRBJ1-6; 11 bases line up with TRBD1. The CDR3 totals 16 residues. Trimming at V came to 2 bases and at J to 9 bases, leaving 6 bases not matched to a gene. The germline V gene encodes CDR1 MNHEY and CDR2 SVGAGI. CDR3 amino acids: CASSYASGTGGSPLHF. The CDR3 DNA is TGTGCCAGCAGTTACGCCTCCGGGACAGGGGGTTCACCCCTCCACTTT.

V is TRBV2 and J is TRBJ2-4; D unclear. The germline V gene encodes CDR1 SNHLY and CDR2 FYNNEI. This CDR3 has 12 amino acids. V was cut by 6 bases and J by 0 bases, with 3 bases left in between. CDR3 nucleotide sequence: TGTGCCAGCAGCCTAGCCAAAAACATTCAGTACTTC. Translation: CASSLAKNIQYF.

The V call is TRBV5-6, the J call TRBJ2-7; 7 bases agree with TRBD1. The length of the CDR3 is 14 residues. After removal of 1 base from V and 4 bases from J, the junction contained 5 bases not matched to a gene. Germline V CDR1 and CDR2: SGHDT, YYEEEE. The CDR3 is CASSLTGDDYEQYF. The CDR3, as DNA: TGTGCCAGCAGCTTGACAGGGGATGATTACGAGCAGTACTTC.

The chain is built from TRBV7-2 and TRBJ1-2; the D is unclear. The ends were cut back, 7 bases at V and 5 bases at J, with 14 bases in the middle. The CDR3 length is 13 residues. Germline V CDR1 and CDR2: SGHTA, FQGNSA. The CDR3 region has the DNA TGTGCCAGCACGGTGGCAGGAGGATATGGCTACACCTTC. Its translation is CASTVAGGYGYTF.

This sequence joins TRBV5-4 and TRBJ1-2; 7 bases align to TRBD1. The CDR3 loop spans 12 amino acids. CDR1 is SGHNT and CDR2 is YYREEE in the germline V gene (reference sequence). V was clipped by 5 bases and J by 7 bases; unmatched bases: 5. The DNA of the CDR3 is TGTGCCAGCAGTCACAGGGGTGGTGGCTACACCTTC. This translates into CASSHRGGGYTF.

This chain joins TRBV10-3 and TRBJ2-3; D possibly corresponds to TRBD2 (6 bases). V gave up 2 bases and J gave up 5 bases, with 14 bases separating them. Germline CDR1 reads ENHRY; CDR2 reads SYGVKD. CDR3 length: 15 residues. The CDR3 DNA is TGTGCCATCAGTGAGCCGGGACTGATCCAAGATACGCAGTATTTT. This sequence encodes CAISEPGLIQDTQYF.

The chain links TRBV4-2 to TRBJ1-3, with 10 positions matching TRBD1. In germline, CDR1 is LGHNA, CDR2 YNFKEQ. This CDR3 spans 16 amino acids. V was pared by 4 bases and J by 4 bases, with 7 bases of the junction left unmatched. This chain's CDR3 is CASSPDGGQGGNTIYF. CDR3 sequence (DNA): TGTGCCAGCAGCCCCGATGGGGGACAGGGGGGAAACACCATATATTTT.

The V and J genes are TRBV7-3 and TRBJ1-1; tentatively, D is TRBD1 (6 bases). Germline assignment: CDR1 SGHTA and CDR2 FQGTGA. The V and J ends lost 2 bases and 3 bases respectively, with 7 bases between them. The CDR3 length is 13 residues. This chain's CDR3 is CASSLSGDTEAFF. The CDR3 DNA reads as TGTGCCAGCAGCTTATCAGGGGACACTGAAGCTTTCTTT.

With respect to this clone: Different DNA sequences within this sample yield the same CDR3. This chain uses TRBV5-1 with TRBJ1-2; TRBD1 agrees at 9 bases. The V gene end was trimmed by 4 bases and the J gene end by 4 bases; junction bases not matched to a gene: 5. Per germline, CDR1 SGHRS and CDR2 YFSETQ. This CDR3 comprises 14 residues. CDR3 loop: CASSLGQGSYGYTF. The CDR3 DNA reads TGCGCCAGCAGCCTTGGACAGGGGAGCTATGGCTACACCTTC. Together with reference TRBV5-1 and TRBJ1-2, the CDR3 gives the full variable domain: KAGVTQTPRYLIKTRGQQVTLSCSPISGHRSVSWYQQTPGQGLQFLFEYFSETQRNKGNFPGRFSGRQFSNSRSEMNVSTLELGDSALYLCASSLGQGSYGYTFGSGTRLTVV.

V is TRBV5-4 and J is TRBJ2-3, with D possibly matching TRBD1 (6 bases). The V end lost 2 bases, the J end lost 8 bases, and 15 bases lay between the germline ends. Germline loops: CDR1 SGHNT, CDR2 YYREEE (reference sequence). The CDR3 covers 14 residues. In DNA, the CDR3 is TGTGCCAGCAGCTTACAGGGCCCCCCGGGTACGCAGTATTTT. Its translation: CASSLQGPPGTQYF.

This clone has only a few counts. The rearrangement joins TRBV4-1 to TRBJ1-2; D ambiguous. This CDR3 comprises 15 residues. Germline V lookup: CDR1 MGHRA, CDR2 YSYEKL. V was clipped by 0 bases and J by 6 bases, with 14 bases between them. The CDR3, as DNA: TGCGCCAGCAGCCAAGATCCTCCAGAACGGGATGGCTACACCTTC. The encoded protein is CASSQDPPERDGYTF.

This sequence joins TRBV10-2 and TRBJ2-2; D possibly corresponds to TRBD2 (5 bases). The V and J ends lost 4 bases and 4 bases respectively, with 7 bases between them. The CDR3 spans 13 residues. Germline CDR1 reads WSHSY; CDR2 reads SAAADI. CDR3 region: CASSVASTGELFF. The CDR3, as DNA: TGCGCCAGCAGTGTAGCGAGCACCGGGGAGCTGTTTTTT.